These 9 T cell receptor beta chains came from one sample sequenced in a study of T cells in Graves' hyperthyroidism and ophthalmopathy. RNA transcripts served as the template for amplifying TCR beta CDR3 regions. Primed by the HTBI set, a first-round RT-PCR was run on the TCR CDR3. From the multiplex PCR reads, TCRdb called clonotypes with MiXCR, one entry per CDR3 protein. The sample yields around 340,000 distinct CDR3 sequences, more than 11% seen once. Sequenced: blood. These receptors all come from a woman aged 30 to 39 with Graves' hyperthyroidism.

The chain links TRBV6-1 to TRBJ1-5, with D possibly TRBD1 on 5 matching bases. CDR1 MNHNS and CDR2 SASEGT come from the germline V gene. The ends were cut back, 6 bases at V and 3 bases at J, with 18 bases in the middle. CDR3 size: 16 residues. Written as DNA, the CDR3 is TGTGCCAGCAGCCGAATGGGCAGGGCGGACAATCAGCCCCAGCATTTT. The encoded protein is CASSRMGRADNQPQHF.

This clonotype was seen repeatedly, ten times or more. This chain joins TRBV28 and TRBJ1-5; 7 nucleotides agree with TRBD1. CDR3 length equals 16 residues. The germline V gene encodes CDR1 MDHEN and CDR2 SYDVKM. J gave up 4 bases and V 3 bases, and 9 bases lay outside the gene matches. The CDR3 region has the DNA TGTGCCAGCAGTTTCTCCGGGACAGTAATTAATCAGCCCCAGCATTTT. As protein: CASSFSGTVINQPQHF.

This clonotype appeared a few times. J is TRBJ2-5 and V is TRBV10-3, with 8 bases aligning to TRBD2. This CDR3 is 16 amino acids long. Looked up from germline, CDR1 is ENHRY and CDR2 is SYGVKD. With V trimmed by 0 bases and J by 4 bases, 7 bases remained unmatched. CDR3: CAISESAGRATETQYF. Written as DNA, the CDR3 is TGTGCCATCAGTGAGTCCGCCGGGAGGGCCACAGAGACCCAGTACTTC.

This rearrangement joins TRBV27 to TRBJ2-5; D possibly corresponds to TRBD1 (6 bases). Trimming shortened V by 6 bases and J by 7 bases, and 21 bases separated the two germline ends. Per germline, CDR1 MNHEY and CDR2 SMNVEV (reference sequence). The CDR3 has 15 amino acids. The CDR3 region has the DNA TGTGCCAGCAGCCCCCTAGGGGGAGTGCAGGGGACCCAGTACTTC. This sequence encodes CASSPLGGVQGTQYF.

The rearrangement links TRBV20-1 to TRBJ2-1, with 8 bases aligning to TRBD2. The trim removed 5 bases at V and 8 bases at J, leaving 11 bases unmatched. The CDR3 contains 14 residues. Germline V gene data show CDR1 as DFQATT and CDR2 as SNEGSKA (reference sequence). CDR3 in DNA: TGCAGTGCTGACGGGAGGGCCGTTCTCGATGAGCAGTTCTTC. It specifies CSADGRAVLDEQFF.

This clonotype was counted ten times or more. The V and J genes are TRBV28 and TRBJ2-5; 9 bases map to TRBD1. This CDR3 region has 16 residues. Germline loops: CDR1 MDHEN, CDR2 SYDVKM. V trimming: 4 bases; J trimming: 5 bases; junction bases outside the gene matches: 11. CDR3 bases: TGTGCCAGCAGTTCACCCGGGACAGGGTTTACGGAGACCCAGTACTTC. The encoded protein is CASSSPGTGFTETQYF.

This clonotype was seen at least ten times. This rearrangement joins TRBV7-2 to TRBJ2-3; 7 nucleotides line up with TRBD1. The CDR3 totals 14 residues. Germline CDR1 reads SGHTA; CDR2 reads FQGNSA. V shed 0 bases, J shed 6 bases, and the junction held 3 bases outside the gene matches. Here the CDR3 DNA reads TGTGCCAGCAGCTTAGCCAGGGGGTTTGATACGCAGTATTTT. This translates into CASSLARGFDTQYF. Full variable domain (outside the CDR3, taken from reference TRBV7-2 and TRBJ2-3): GAGVSQSPSNKVTEKGKDVELRCDPISGHTALYWYRQSLGQGLEFLIYFQGNSAPDKSGLPSDRFSAERTGGSVSTLTIQRTQQEDSAVYLCASSLARGFDTQYFGPGTRLTVL.

With regard to this clonotype: An end of the junction does not agree with germline; a read error may underlie this. CDR3 DNA: TGCGCCAGCAGCCGCACTAGCGACCACACAGATACGCAGTATTTT. Translation: CASSRTSDHTDTQYF. V usage is TRBV11-2 and J usage is TRBJ2-3; TRBD2 matches 7 bases. CDR3 length: 15 amino acids. Germline CDR1 is SGHAT and CDR2 is FQNNGV.

Many counts were recorded for this clonotype. The chain uses TRBV20-1 and TRBJ2-1; TRBD2 might be the D (5 bases). The CDR3 totals 12 residues. Looked up from germline, CDR1 is DFQATT and CDR2 is SNEGSKA (reference sequence). This chain's CDR3 is CTPGSGNNEQFF. CDR3 nucleotide sequence: TGCACTCCAGGTTCGGGAAACAATGAGCAGTTCTTC.